In its sample, the clone carrying this T cell receptor (beta chain) was seen a few times. The antigen remains unidentified. The CDR3 length is 15 residues. CDR1 is MNHEY, CDR2 SVGEGT, per germline. The V end was cut by 2 bases, the J end by 2 bases, with 12 bases between. The sample providers were healthy Caucasian people from Russia, aged about 6 to 95. There were at least 6 micrograms of total RNA extracted from every sample. The entry originates in a study of blood T cells in healthy people across ages. A sample-barcoded 5' primer and a J-beta primer mix were used in a second PCR of roughly 7 to 11 cycles. A single record per CDR3 protein comes from TCRdb applying MiXCR to the 5' RACE reads. The sample holds 1.5 million to 2 million distinct CDR3 sequences, about 28% seen once. Study findings and constraints: When one million T cells were used, diversity estimates were thought to be underestimates. Lack of knowledge of donor CMV status possibly confounded expanded clonotype changes.

The chain joins TRBV6-2 or TRBV6-3 to TRBJ2-5, with D perhaps matching TRBD1 (6 bases). Sequenced input: blood. The TCR was taken from a woman between 25 and 40 years old in good health. CDR3 nucleotides: TGTGCCAGCAGTTACGAGCGGACAGCACAAGAGACCCAGTACTTC. This sequence encodes CASSYERTAQETQYF.